A selection of T cell receptor beta chains follows, all from one sample in a study of blood T cell repertoires in COVID-19. Method: immunoSEQ multiplex PCR; TCRdb's copy keeps in-frame clones and lacks some. The table shows fewer than 350,000 clones, with roughly 87% occurring only once. The specimen sequenced was peripheral blood. Receptor source: a man between 18 and 35 years old with active or convalescent COVID-19. The CDR3 runs from the conserved cysteine through the conserved F or W. The D gene is left open where the match is weak. For some rows the clone size is stated as once, few or many, or as a class when expanded; others skip it.

d_call: TRBD2; v_call: TRBV11-2; clone_size: NA; j_call: TRBJ2-3; cdr3_nt: TGTGCCAGCAGCCGAAGCGGGGGAAGCACAGATACGCAGTATTTT; cdr3_aa: CASSRSGGSTDTQYF
d_call: NA; v_call: TRBV10-1; clone_size: once; j_call: TRBJ1-2; cdr3_nt: TGCGCCAGCAGTGAGTCGATCAGGGTGGATAACTATGGCTACACCTTC; cdr3_aa: CASSESIRVDNYGYTF
d_call: NA; v_call: TRBV12-3/TRBV12-4; clone_size: large; j_call: TRBJ2-1; cdr3_nt: TGTGCCAGCAGGGAAACTAGTTCCCAGTTCTTC; cdr3_aa: CASRETSSQFF
d_call: TRBD1; v_call: TRBV19; clone_size: NA; j_call: TRBJ1-3; cdr3_nt: TGTGCCAGTAGGGACAGGGGGCGAGGAAACACCATATATTTT; cdr3_aa: CASRDRGRGNTIYF
d_call: NA; v_call: TRBV11-2; clone_size: NA; j_call: TRBJ1-5; cdr3_nt: TGTGCCAGCAGCCAGGGGACCTACAGCAATCAGCCCCAGCATTTT; cdr3_aa: CASSQGTYSNQPQHF
d_call: NA; v_call: TRBV11-2; clone_size: few; j_call: TRBJ1-1; cdr3_nt: TGTGCCAGCATGGGACTGATGAACACTGAAGCTTTCTTT; cdr3_aa: CASMGLMNTEAFF
d_call: NA; v_call: TRBV7-8; clone_size: NA; j_call: TRBJ2-7; cdr3_nt: TGTGCCAGCAGCTTAGAAACAGCCTACGAGCAGTACTTC; cdr3_aa: CASSLETAYEQYF
d_call: NA; v_call: TRBV3-1/TRBV3-2; clone_size: few; j_call: TRBJ2-3; cdr3_nt: TGTGCCAGCAGCCAAGATTCGGCAGGGGACACAGATACGCAGTATTTT; cdr3_aa: CASSQDSAGDTDTQYF
d_call: TRBD1; v_call: TRBV6-5; clone_size: NA; j_call: TRBJ2-1; cdr3_nt: TGTGCCAGCGAAGACAGGGGACTTTCCTACAATGAGCAGTTCTTC; cdr3_aa: CASEDRGLSYNEQFF
d_call: NA; v_call: TRBV6-2/TRBV6-3; clone_size: NA; j_call: TRBJ1-1; cdr3_nt: TGTGCCAGCAGTTATTATCTCAGGGAAGCTTTCTTT; cdr3_aa: CASSYYLREAFF
d_call: NA; v_call: TRBV18; clone_size: NA; j_call: TRBJ1-5; cdr3_nt: TGTGCCAGCTCACCCCGGGAGTATAGCAATCAGCCCCAGCATTTT; cdr3_aa: CASSPREYSNQPQHF
d_call: TRBD2; v_call: TRBV6-5; clone_size: once; j_call: TRBJ2-7; cdr3_nt: TGTGCCAGCAGTTACTTTAAGCGGGGGCCCCGTGAGAGGCAGTACTTC; cdr3_aa: CASSYFKRGPRERQYF
d_call: NA; v_call: TRBV5-6; clone_size: NA; j_call: TRBJ1-5; cdr3_nt: TGTGCCAGCAGCTTCCTCCTTGACAGTAATCAGCCCCAGCATTTT; cdr3_aa: CASSFLLDSNQPQHF
d_call: NA; v_call: TRBV6-1; clone_size: NA; j_call: TRBJ1-4; cdr3_nt: TGTGCCAGCAGTGACCGAGCTGGTGAAAAACTGTTTTTT; cdr3_aa: CASSDRAGEKLFF
d_call: TRBD1; v_call: TRBV18; clone_size: NA; j_call: TRBJ1-6; cdr3_nt: TGTGCCAGCTCACCAGGGACAGGGGATAATTCACCCCTCCACTTT; cdr3_aa: CASSPGTGDNSPLHF
d_call: TRBD1; v_call: TRBV7-2; clone_size: NA; j_call: TRBJ1-6; cdr3_nt: TGTGCCAGTTCGGGACAGAATAATTCACCCCTCCACTTT; cdr3_aa: CASSGQNNSPLHF
d_call: NA; v_call: TRBV5-6; clone_size: NA; j_call: TRBJ2-2; cdr3_nt: TGTGCCAGCAGCTTACCGGGGGCGAACACCGGGGAGCTGTTTTTT; cdr3_aa: CASSLPGANTGELFF
d_call: NA; v_call: TRBV5-1; clone_size: NA; j_call: TRBJ2-3; cdr3_nt: TGCGCCAGCAGCGTCGGCGGCAGCGCATTGGATACGCAGTATTTT; cdr3_aa: CASSVGGSALDTQYF
d_call: TRBD1; v_call: TRBV7-2; clone_size: once; j_call: TRBJ2-1; cdr3_nt: TGTGCCAGCACGTCGAGAGGGACAGGGTTATACAATGAGCAGTTCTTC; cdr3_aa: CASTSRGTGLYNEQFF
d_call: TRBD2; v_call: TRBV10-3; clone_size: NA; j_call: TRBJ2-1; cdr3_nt: TGTGCCATCAGCCCCTTTAGCGGGGGGCTCGGCTACAATGAGCAGTTCTTC; cdr3_aa: CAISPFSGGLGYNEQFF
d_call: NA; v_call: TRBV25-1; clone_size: NA; j_call: TRBJ1-4; cdr3_nt: TGTGCCAGCAGTGAATCCTGGGGCGGGGGAGCTAATGAAAAACTGTTTTTT; cdr3_aa: CASSESWGGGANEKLFF
d_call: TRBD1; v_call: TRBV2; clone_size: NA; j_call: TRBJ2-7; cdr3_nt: TGTGCCAGCAGACAAACAGGGGACGAGCAGTACTTC; cdr3_aa: CASRQTGDEQYF
d_call: TRBD1; v_call: TRBV5-4; clone_size: NA; j_call: TRBJ1-2; cdr3_nt: TGTGCCAGCAGCTTGGCAAGGACAGGGGTGGATGGCTACACCTTC; cdr3_aa: CASSLARTGVDGYTF
d_call: TRBD2; v_call: TRBV7-9; clone_size: NA; j_call: TRBJ2-7; cdr3_nt: TGTGCCAGCAGCGCCCGTAGCGGGGGGGCCTCCTACGAGCAGTACTTC; cdr3_aa: CASSARSGGASYEQYF
d_call: NA; v_call: TRBV9; clone_size: NA; j_call: TRBJ1-1; cdr3_nt: TGTGCCAGCAGCGTAGATGATGGCCCTGAAGCTTTCTTT; cdr3_aa: CASSVDDGPEAFF
d_call: NA; v_call: TRBV6-6; clone_size: NA; j_call: TRBJ2-1; cdr3_nt: TGTGCCAGCAGACTTTTCGGGTACAATGAGCAGTTCTTC; cdr3_aa: CASRLFGYNEQFF
d_call: NA; v_call: TRBV11-2; clone_size: NA; j_call: TRBJ1-5; cdr3_nt: TGTGCCAGCAGCTCAGGACGGGGAGGTGGCAATCAGCCCCAGCATTTT; cdr3_aa: CASSSGRGGGNQPQHF
d_call: TRBD1; v_call: TRBV19; clone_size: NA; j_call: TRBJ1-2; cdr3_nt: TGTGCCAGTAGTATGGACAGGTTGGAGGCCAAAACCTATGGCTACACCTTC; cdr3_aa: CASSMDRLEAKTYGYTF
d_call: NA; v_call: TRBV7-9; clone_size: NA; j_call: TRBJ1-2; cdr3_nt: TGTGCCAGCAGCTTGGACAGCCGAGTGGGTGGCTACACCTTC; cdr3_aa: CASSLDSRVGGYTF
d_call: NA; v_call: TRBV18; clone_size: NA; j_call: TRBJ2-5; cdr3_nt: TGTGCCAGCTCACCTGCAGCGCACGAGACCCAGTACTTC; cdr3_aa: CASSPAAHETQYF
d_call: NA; v_call: TRBV20-1; clone_size: NA; j_call: TRBJ2-5; cdr3_nt: TGCAGTTACGGAGATCAAGAGACCCAGTACTTC; cdr3_aa: CSYGDQETQYF
d_call: TRBD1; v_call: TRBV19; clone_size: NA; j_call: TRBJ2-1; cdr3_nt: TGTGCCAGTACCGATAGGACAGGGGGCGCGTCAAATGAGCAGTTCTTC; cdr3_aa: CASTDRTGGASNEQFF
d_call: NA; v_call: TRBV12-3/TRBV12-4; clone_size: NA; j_call: TRBJ1-5; cdr3_nt: TGTGCCAGCAGGCACGGGGGGAATCAGCCCCAGCATTTT; cdr3_aa: CASRHGGNQPQHF
d_call: NA; v_call: TRBV7-9; clone_size: few; j_call: TRBJ2-7; cdr3_nt: TGTGCCAGCAGCAGCTTTGACGAGCAGTACTTC; cdr3_aa: CASSSFDEQYF
d_call: NA; v_call: TRBV6-5; clone_size: NA; j_call: TRBJ2-7; cdr3_nt: TGTGCCGCCGGGCCAACATACAGGGATTGGCAGTACTTC; cdr3_aa: CAAGPTYRDWQYF
d_call: TRBD1; v_call: TRBV5-3; clone_size: NA; j_call: TRBJ1-5; cdr3_nt: TGTGCCAGAAGCCGATCCGGGGACAGGGGACGACTAGGCAATCAGCCCCAGCATTTT; cdr3_aa: CARSRSGDRGRLGNQPQHF
d_call: NA; v_call: TRBV5-6; clone_size: NA; j_call: TRBJ2-7; cdr3_nt: TGTGCCAGCAGCAGCCCCAGGGGTCGCGAGCAGTACTTC; cdr3_aa: CASSSPRGREQYF
d_call: NA; v_call: TRBV3-1/TRBV3-2; clone_size: NA; j_call: TRBJ1-1; cdr3_nt: TGTGCCAGCAGCCAAGGGGCGATTTCCGAAATGAACACTGAAGCTTTCTTT; cdr3_aa: CASSQGAISEMNTEAFF
d_call: TRBD2; v_call: TRBV6-4; clone_size: few; j_call: TRBJ2-1; cdr3_nt: TGTGCCAGCAGTCTAGCGGGGGAAAACAATGAGCAGTTCTTC; cdr3_aa: CASSLAGENNEQFF
d_call: NA; v_call: TRBV20-1; clone_size: NA; j_call: TRBJ1-5; cdr3_nt: TGCAGTGCTAGTCCCAGGGGACAGCCCCAGCATTTT; cdr3_aa: CSASPRGQPQHF
d_call: TRBD2; v_call: TRBV10-3; clone_size: NA; j_call: TRBJ2-3; cdr3_nt: TGTGCCATCAGTGAGTCGAATTTGTGGCTAGCGGGCGCCACAGATACGCAGTATTTT; cdr3_aa: CAISESNLWLAGATDTQYF
d_call: TRBD1; v_call: TRBV11-3; clone_size: NA; j_call: TRBJ2-5; cdr3_nt: TGTGCCAGCAGCTTAGAGGGACAGGGTCAAGAGACCCAGTACTTC; cdr3_aa: CASSLEGQGQETQYF
d_call: TRBD1; v_call: TRBV6-5; clone_size: NA; j_call: TRBJ2-2; cdr3_nt: TGTGCCAGCAGTTACGAGGGGGCTTTCACCGGGGAGCTGTTTTTT; cdr3_aa: CASSYEGAFTGELFF
d_call: TRBD1; v_call: TRBV25-1; clone_size: NA; j_call: TRBJ2-3; cdr3_nt: TGTGCCAGCAGTGGTTACAGGGGGCCCCGGGATACGCAGTATTTT; cdr3_aa: CASSGYRGPRDTQYF
d_call: TRBD1; v_call: TRBV25-1; clone_size: NA; j_call: TRBJ1-1; cdr3_nt: TGTGCCAGCAGTGACAGGGGGCTGTCTGAAGCTTTCTTT; cdr3_aa: CASSDRGLSEAFF